Shown below are 13 T cell receptor beta chains from a single sample sequenced in a study of T cells in Graves' hyperthyroidism and ophthalmopathy. Amplification yielded TCR beta CDR3 regions, with RNA transcripts as the source. When the TCR CDR3 underwent first-round RT-PCR, the HTBI primer set was used. TCRdb called the multiplex PCR reads again in MiXCR, with one record for every CDR3 protein. The table has around 500,000 distinct CDR3 sequences, less than 25% seen once. Material: blood. Receptors originate from a woman in her seventies with Graves' ophthalmopathy.

In this sample, this clonotype turned up many times. The V call is TRBV11-2, the J call TRBJ1-2; TRBD1 agrees at 7 bases. CDR1 and CDR2 (germline): SGHAT, FQNNGV. The CDR3 has 14 residues. Germline trimming cut 5 bases from V and 7 bases from J; bases unmatched to any gene: 10. In DNA, the CDR3 is TGTGCCAGCAGCACCCATTCGACAGGGCTTGGCTACACCTTC. Its translation: CASSTHSTGLGYTF.

This chain links TRBV3-1 with TRBJ2-5, with TRBD1 as a possible D gene (5 bases). CDR1 and CDR2 from the germline V gene are LGHDT and YNNKEL (reference sequence). This CDR3 comprises 15 residues. Trimming pared 2 bases from V and 2 bases from J, leaving 12 bases between. CDR3 protein: CASSQTGVTQETQYF. CDR3 coding DNA: TGTGCCAGCAGCCAAACAGGAGTTACTCAAGAGACCCAGTACTTC.

This chain connects TRBV30 to TRBJ1-3; TRBD1 might be the D (5 bases). The V gene's germline CDR1 is GTSNPN and CDR2 SVGIG (reference sequence). Trimming removed 7 bases from V and 2 bases from J, with 9 bases in between. This CDR3 is built from 12 residues. The CDR3 nucleotides read TGTGCCTCCCAGGGTCCTGGAAACACCATATATTTT. This codes for CASQGPGNTIYF.

The chain is built from TRBV28 and TRBJ1-2, with D unclear. V was shortened by 5 bases and J by 7 bases, with 8 bases between the two germline ends. Germline CDR1 reads MDHEN; CDR2 reads SYDVKM. The CDR3 loop spans 11 amino acids. CDR3 coding DNA: TGTGCCAGCAGTGAACTCTCTGGCTACACCTTC. Amino acids: CASSELSGYTF.

This clonotype was counted many times. The chain has TRBV7-2 and TRBJ2-7; D unclear. Germline V gene data show CDR1 as SGHTA and CDR2 as FQGNSA. This CDR3 is 15 amino acids long. V shed 5 bases and J shed 6 bases, with 20 bases lying between them. The CDR3 nucleotides read TGTGCCAGCAGCCTTGGTAGGACCTCGCCGGGCGAGCAGTACTTC. Translation: CASSLGRTSPGEQYF.

This clonotype was counted many times. V is TRBV24-1 and J is TRBJ2-3; 10 bases match TRBD1. After removal of 4 bases from V and 0 bases from J, the junction contained 3 bases not matched to a gene. From germline, CDR1 is KGHDR and CDR2 SFDVKD. CDR3 length: 16 amino acids. CDR3 protein: CATSEGQGRSTDTQYF. The CDR3 DNA reads as TGTGCCACCAGTGAGGGACAGGGGCGAAGCACAGATACGCAGTATTTT.

The chain recombines TRBV9 with TRBJ2-1; no clear D. V was shortened by 0 bases and J by 0 bases, with 7 bases between the two germline ends. Germline V lookup: CDR1 SGDLS, CDR2 YYNGEE. The CDR3 contains 15 residues. The DNA for the CDR3 is TGTGCCAGCAGCGTAGTGGGGATCTCCTACAATGAGCAGTTCTTC. Amino acids: CASSVVGISYNEQFF.

The chain combines TRBV20-1 with TRBJ2-1; 14 bases match TRBD2. J lost 8 bases, V lost 6 bases, and 6 bases had no gene match. Germline V CDR1 and CDR2: DFQATT, SNEGSKA (reference sequence). This CDR3 has 14 amino acids. The CDR3 loop reads CSAGLAGARDEQFF. The CDR3 nucleotides are TGCAGTGCGGGACTAGCGGGAGCGAGGGATGAGCAGTTCTTC.

For this clonotype: A much bigger clone sits one base away, suggesting this may be a read error. This chain joins TRBV7-9 and TRBJ2-7; 8 bases fit TRBD1. The V segment lost 5 bases and the J segment 9 bases; nucleotides outside the gene matches: 9. CDR3 length equals 13 residues. The germline CDR1 and CDR2 sequences are SEHNR and FQNEAQ (reference sequence). Here the CDR3 DNA reads TGTGCCAGCAGCCCCGGGACAGGTGGGGGGCAGTACTTC. This encodes CASSPGTGGGQYF.

This chain joins TRBV12-5 and TRBJ1-4, with 8 bases aligning to TRBD1. The CDR3 runs 16 residues. Germline CDR1 LGHNT, CDR2 FRNRAP. Germline trimming cut 3 bases from V and 7 bases from J; bases unmatched to any gene: 10. CDR3 loop: CASGLNPGTGAEKLFF. The CDR3 nucleotides read TGTGCTAGTGGTTTAAACCCCGGGACAGGTGCTGAAAAACTGTTTTTT.

This clonotype appeared many times. V gene TRBV27 combines with J gene TRBJ1-2; 7 bases are a match to TRBD1. The CDR3 extends over 14 amino acids. Germline V gene lookup returns CDR1 MNHEY and CDR2 SMNVEV (reference sequence). The ends lost 3 bases at V and 5 bases at J; junction bases unmatched: 6. The CDR3 reads CASSFRQGSYGYTF. CDR3 coding DNA: TGTGCCAGCAGTTTTCGACAGGGTAGTTATGGCTACACCTTC.

This clonotype has a count of ten or more. The V and J genes are TRBV2 and TRBJ1-5, with D possibly TRBD1 on 6 matching bases. Germline CDR1 is SNHLY and CDR2 is FYNNEI. This CDR3 comprises 15 residues. Trimming removed 6 bases from V and 2 bases from J, with 14 bases in between. The CDR3 protein is CASRTQGLGNQPQHF. The CDR3 DNA follows: TGTGCCAGCAGGACACAGGGATTGGGCAATCAGCCCCAGCATTTT.

The V call is TRBV6-1, the J call TRBJ1-1, with D possibly being TRBD1 (5 bases). Trimming removed 6 bases at V and 2 bases at J, with 16 bases between. The CDR3 spans 15 residues. CDR1 MNHNS and CDR2 SASEGT come from the germline V gene. The CDR3 spells CASSSSWTINTEAFF. CDR3 nucleotides: TGTGCCAGCAGCTCCTCTTGGACAATCAACACTGAAGCTTTCTTT.